This T cell receptor (beta chain) was captured in a study of T cell responses to AZD1222 COVID-19 vaccine. Study findings and constraints: Per reports, nearly half of all spike-specific TCRs target regions that are unmutated in variants.

Germline lookup yields CDR1 SGDLS and CDR2 YYNGEE. Germline trimming cut 3 bases from V and 3 bases from J; bases unmatched to any gene: 22. This CDR3 region has 22 residues. Method: immunoSEQ multiplex PCR; TCRdb's copy keeps in-frame clones and lacks some. The table has tens of thousands of clones, roughly 92% seen once. As regards this clone: Its specificity is not known.

This sample comprised peripheral blood, obtained 28 days after the second AZD1222 dose. The clonotype comes from an adult who received the AZD1222 COVID-19 vaccine. The rearrangement joins TRBV9 to TRBJ2-3; TRBD2 agrees at 13 bases. The CDR3 nucleotides are TGTGCCAGCAGCGCCGGCCACAACCGGCTAACTAGCGGGGGGGCCCTGACAGATACGCAGTATTTT. The encoded protein is CASSAGHNRLTSGGALTDTQYF.